A selection of T cell receptor beta chains follows, all from one sample in a study of blood T cell repertoires in COVID-19. Sequencing was performed with immunoSEQ multiplex PCR; in TCRdb, only in-frame clones are kept and a portion is missing. This table has approximately 240,000 clones, 87% appearing once. Sequencing used PBMCs or T cells enriched from blood (not recorded which). The receptors shown here come from a woman in her twenties or thirties with acute COVID-19. Each CDR3 is given with its conserved first and last residue. D genes are given only for firm matches. Clone size is stated in some rows and not others, as once, few, many or a class when expanded.

many	TRBV25-1	TRBJ2-7	.	TGTGCCAGCAGTGGGACAGCGTTCACCTACGAGCAGTACTTC	CASSGTAFTYEQYF
.	TRBV7-6	TRBJ2-1	.	TGTGCCAGCAGCTTAGCAGTAGAAGACAATGAGCAGTTCTTC	CASSLAVEDNEQFF
.	TRBV5-1	TRBJ1-6	TRBD1	TGCGCCAGCAGCCAGGACAGGTCTTCACCCCTCCACTTT	CASSQDRSSPLHF
.	TRBV7-9	TRBJ2-7	.	TGTGCCAGCAGCTTAGCGGTAAGCTTCTCCTACGAGCAGTACTTC	CASSLAVSFSYEQYF
.	TRBV5-4	TRBJ2-3	TRBD2	TGTGCCAGCAGTACCCTGAGCGGGAGGGCCTCCGATACGCAGTATTTT	CASSTLSGRASDTQYF
.	TRBV27	TRBJ2-1	.	TGTGCCAGCAGGGGCGGGCGGGAATACAATGAGCAGTTCTTC	CASRGGREYNEQFF
.	TRBV7-3	TRBJ2-2	TRBD2	TGTGCCAGCAGCTCGCCCCCCGGACTAGCGGGAGACACCGGGGAGCTGTTTTTT	CASSSPPGLAGDTGELFF
.	TRBV19	TRBJ2-7	.	TGTGCCAGTAGTATAGTGGGCGTCGCCTACGAGCAGTACTTC	CASSIVGVAYEQYF
.	TRBV6-6	TRBJ2-1	.	TGTGCCAGCAGTCCGCGCCATGAGCAGTTCTTC	CASSPRHEQFF
.	TRBV9	TRBJ2-5	TRBD2	TGTGCCAGCAGCTTCGGGGAGGGGCGTTGGGAGACCCAGTACTTC	CASSFGEGRWETQYF
.	TRBV2	TRBJ2-2	TRBD1	TGTGCCAGCAGTACAGGGGTTACGAACACCGGGGAGCTGTTTTTT	CASSTGVTNTGELFF
few	TRBV6-2/TRBV6-3	TRBJ2-7	TRBD1	TGTGCCAGCAGCTCTGCCGGGACAGAGATCTACGAGCAGTACTTC	CASSSAGTEIYEQYF
.	TRBV27	TRBJ2-5	.	TGTGCCAGCAGGTCTGGAGGAGGCACTGAGTACTTC	CASRSGGGTEYF
.	TRBV5-6	TRBJ2-7	TRBD2	TGTGCCAGCAGCTCGCGGGGGACTAGCGGGAGGGGGTTCTCCTACGAGCAGTACTTC	CASSSRGTSGRGFSYEQYF
.	TRBV9	TRBJ1-2	TRBD1	TGTGCCAGCAGCGCGGGACAGGGGGCAAGAGGCTATGGCTACACCTTC	CASSAGQGARGYGYTF
.	TRBV18	TRBJ2-7	.	TGTGCCAGCTCACCCCAAGGGGACACCTACGAGCAGTACTTC	CASSPQGDTYEQYF
.	TRBV7-9	TRBJ1-1	TRBD1	TGTGCCAGCAGCTTAGATGGGACAGGGGAAGCTTTCTTT	CASSLDGTGEAFF
.	TRBV5-4	TRBJ1-2	TRBD1	TGTGCCAGCAGTTTGGGGCGGGACAGGACTAACTATGGCTACACCTTC	CASSLGRDRTNYGYTF
.	TRBV28	TRBJ2-1	.	TGTGCCAGCAGATACTCTGGTAGCGGCAATGAGCAGTTCTTC	CASRYSGSGNEQFF
.	TRBV24-1	TRBJ2-2	TRBD2	TGTGCCACCAGTGATTTGACTAGCGGGGACACCGGGGAGCTGTTTTTT	CATSDLTSGDTGELFF
few	TRBV28	TRBJ1-4	TRBD1	TGTGCCAGCAGTTCGGGACAGGGGGCCTTTGAAAAACTGTTTTTT	CASSSGQGAFEKLFF
.	TRBV12-3/TRBV12-4	TRBJ1-1	TRBD1	TGTGCCAGCAGGAAGACAGGGGGCACTGAAGCTTTCTTT	CASRKTGGTEAFF
.	TRBV21-1	TRBJ1-1	.	TGTGCCAGCAGCCTGGGACAGTTGAACACTGAAGCTTTCTTT	CASSLGQLNTEAFF
.	TRBV27	TRBJ1-4	TRBD1	TGTGCCAGCAGTCGGACAGGTGTAGATGAAAAACTGTTTTTT	CASSRTGVDEKLFF
.	TRBV2	TRBJ1-1	.	TGTGCCAGCAGTGTTCCTTATCGTACAGGGAGCATGAACACTGAAGCTTTCTTT	CASSVPYRTGSMNTEAFF
.	TRBV11-3	TRBJ2-7	.	TGTGCCAGCAGCTTAGGGGCTGATGGGTACGAGCAGTACTTC	CASSLGADGYEQYF
.	TRBV6-5	TRBJ2-7	.	TGTGCCAGCAGAACCACAAGGAGCTCCTACGAGCAGTACTTC	CASRTTRSSYEQYF
.	TRBV5-6	TRBJ1-6	.	TGTGCCAGCAGCACCGGGACTAATTCCTATAATTCACCCCTCCACTTT	CASSTGTNSYNSPLHF
.	TRBV25-1	TRBJ2-1	.	TGTGCCAGCAGTGTTTCGCGGGGGCCCTCCTACAATGAGCAGTTCTTC	CASSVSRGPSYNEQFF
.	TRBV6-1	TRBJ2-7	TRBD1	TGTGCCAGCAGTGAGCAGGGGGCGGAGTACTTC	CASSEQGAEYF
.	TRBV19	TRBJ1-2	TRBD1	TGTGCCAGTAGTGCCCAGGGGGGAGATAACTATGGCTACACCTTC	CASSAQGGDNYGYTF
.	TRBV25-1	TRBJ1-1	.	TGTGCCAGCAGTTGGAGGGTGGGAATGAACACTGAAGCTTTCTTT	CASSWRVGMNTEAFF
.	TRBV18	TRBJ1-1	TRBD1	TGTGCCAGCTCACCGACAGGGTTGGCGAACACTGAAGCTTTCTTT	CASSPTGLANTEAFF
.	TRBV18	TRBJ2-5	TRBD2	TGTGCCAGCTCACCACCGGGCCTAGCGGGACTTGGAGAGACCCAGTACTTC	CASSPPGLAGLGETQYF
.	TRBV19	TRBJ2-5	TRBD1	TGTGCCAGTAGTATAGGACAGGGGAGGTGGGAGACCCAGTACTTC	CASSIGQGRWETQYF
once	TRBV27	TRBJ2-7	.	TGTGCCAGCAGTCCCTCTACAGGGAGCCTCTACGAGCAGTACTTC	CASSPSTGSLYEQYF
.	TRBV5-1	TRBJ2-1	TRBD2	TGCGCCAGCAGCTTGTTTAGCGGGAGGGCCGCTGAGCAGTTCTTC	CASSLFSGRAAEQFF
.	TRBV7-9	TRBJ2-5	TRBD1	TGTGCCAGCAGCGGGCGGACAGGGGAGGAGACCCAGTACTTC	CASSGRTGEETQYF
.	TRBV10-3	TRBJ2-7	TRBD1	TGTGCCATCAGTCAGGGGGCGGCCTACGAGCAGTACTTC	CAISQGAAYEQYF
few	TRBV6-2/TRBV6-3	TRBJ1-6	TRBD1	TGTGCCAGCAGTTTCGGGTCCGGGACAGGCAATTCACCCCTCCACTTT	CASSFGSGTGNSPLHF
few	TRBV5-1	TRBJ2-1	TRBD2	TGCGCCAGCAGCTTGGGGGTCGGGAGGGTCGACAATGAGCAGTTCTTC	CASSLGVGRVDNEQFF
.	TRBV6-4	TRBJ2-7	.	TGTGCCAGCATTTTGCCTGGGAGCTCCTACGAGCAGTACTTC	CASILPGSSYEQYF
.	TRBV18	TRBJ1-4	TRBD1	TGTGCCAGCTCACCTGCATCAGGGGGCGGTGAAAAACTGTTTTTT	CASSPASGGGEKLFF
.	TRBV20-1	TRBJ1-5	.	TGCAGTGCTAGTCAGAGCAATCAGCCCCAGCATTTT	CSASQSNQPQHF
once	TRBV2	TRBJ1-1	.	TGTGCCAGCAGGGAGGGAGGGCGGAACACTGAAGCTTTCTTT	CASREGGRNTEAFF
.	TRBV5-4	TRBJ2-2	.	TGTGCCAGCAGCATCCCTAGCAGCGCCGGGGAGCTGTTTTTT	CASSIPSSAGELFF
.	TRBV28	TRBJ1-4	.	TGTGCCACCCGGCGAGGTGCAACTAATGAAAAACTGTTTTTT	CATRRGATNEKLFF
few	TRBV15	TRBJ2-4	.	TGTGCCACCAGCACCCGTGCAGGGATGGTAGGCAAAAACATTCAGTACTTC	CATSTRAGMVGKNIQYF
.	TRBV5-3	TRBJ1-2	.	TGTGCCAGAAGCCAAGGACACCATTTTATCACTAACTATGGCTACACCTTC	CARSQGHHFITNYGYTF
.	TRBV2	TRBJ2-3	TRBD2	TGTGCCAGCAGGGGCGGGAGGCCGGCAGATACGCAGTATTTT	CASRGGRPADTQYF
once	TRBV5-5	TRBJ1-4	.	TGTGCCAGCAGCCAGCGGGGAAGCAGGCCGATGATCGGAAAACTGTTTTTT	CASSQRGSRPMIGKLFF
.	TRBV2	TRBJ1-5	TRBD1	TGTGCCAGCAACAGGGGAACGTCTAATCAGCCCCAGCATTTT	CASNRGTSNQPQHF
.	TRBV28	TRBJ1-2	TRBD1	TGTGCCAGCAGTATAGGACAGGGGGCTGATGGCTACACCTTC	CASSIGQGADGYTF
.	TRBV10-3	TRBJ1-6	.	TGTGCCATCAGTGAGTCTTTAGCGGATAATTCACCCCTCCACTTT	CAISESLADNSPLHF
.	TRBV7-9	TRBJ1-6	TRBD1	TGTGCCAGCAGCCCCCGGGACAGGGGATCACCCCTCCACTTT	CASSPRDRGSPLHF
.	TRBV27	TRBJ1-6	.	TGTGCCAGCAGGGGCCTATATGCGAATTCACCCCTCCACTTT	CASRGLYANSPLHF